This T cell receptor beta chain is drawn from a study of Ad26.COV2.S vaccination and SARS-CoV-2 variants. Study details: Administration of Ad26.COV2.S was intramuscular, either once or twice 56 days apart.

The repertoire was sequenced with immunoSEQ multiplex PCR; TCRdb's copy has only in-frame clones and lacks some. Among approximately 340,000 clones listed, 80% to 90% were seen once. The germline gives CDR1 SGHDT, CDR2 YYEEEE. V lost 3 bases and J lost 8; bases outside the gene matches: 10. This CDR3 spans 16 amino acids. This clone was picked up one time. As to treatment: some 20 received Ad26.COV2.S at low or high dose, single or two shots; about 5 received placebo; per-sample allocation not given. Vaccine and placebo recipients were sampled on day 63 after the first injection. This sequence was found in a person between 18 and 60 years old who received the Ad26.COV2.S COVID-19 vaccine or a placebo. The J gene is TRBJ2-4, the V gene TRBV5-6; TRBD2 aligns across 11 bases. The source was peripheral blood, collected in a trial of Ad26.COV2.S vaccine versus placebo. CDR3 coding DNA: TGTGCCAGCAGCTCAAACGGACTAGCGGGTTTTGACATTCAGTACTTC. Residues: CASSSNGLAGFDIQYF.